This T cell receptor beta chain emerged from a study of blood T cell repertoires in COVID-19 (dated by TCRdb to about 2020). With regard to the full study: Samples from collaborators originated in the United States, Italy and Spain and spanned both the acute and convalescent phases of COVID-19. The repertoires were released in a freely available public database intended as a resource for research on the immune response to SARS-CoV-2. Sample metadata almost always included a de-identified subject ID, COVID-19 status, age in years and sex. The samples were drawn from two sources: the first 160 participants of the ongoing ImmuneRACE study, and 1,254 subjects contributed by 6 global collaborators. Where HLA class I and class II types were available, the types were taken from metadata supplied by the sample provider, not from assay-based typing. The material from the prospective study consisted of cDNA or gDNA derived from T cells, B-cell-depleted T cells, or PBMCs. Deeply sampled blood TCRbeta repertoires from subjects exposed to, actively infected with, or recovered from COVID-19 were included in the dataset. Broader findings and caveats from the paper: The quantity of clinical and demographic metadata differed by source and by participant and was supplied without curation.

TCRbeta CDR3 regions were amplified from genomic DNA by means of the immunoSEQ Assay, a bias-controlled multiplex PCR. The authors' pipeline ran thus. Within the assay, amplification of reference gene primers was used to estimate how many nucleated cells each sample contained. To quantify the absolute abundance of each unique TCRbeta CDR3 rearrangement, sequence reads were collapsed and filtered. For each sample, productive Simpson clonality was calculated as the square root of Simpson's diversity index over productive rearrangements. TCRdb retrieved this table from immuneACCESS and kept in-frame rearrangements only. Not all clones are present; in checked studies, unresolved V genes account for under half, and no reason is known for the remainder. D and trimming come from the DNA, and the V and J calls and clone size come from that table. The sample table lists 90,000 to 150,000 clones, approximately 83% of them with a count of one. The top ten constitute roughly a tenth of the sample.

Comment on this clone: Its antigen has not been determined. Qualities for individual bases were not recorded, and no much larger clone is one base off.

Trimming leaves V shorter by 6 bases and J shorter by 6 bases, with the junction holding 1 base beyond the gene matches. The CDR3 goes from the cysteine to the phenylalanine over 12 residues. The entry retains the CDR3 DNA only, 36 bases that are in frame from base 1. The germline V gene specifies MNHEY as CDR1 and SVGAGI as CDR2. Collaborating institutions collected whole blood in K2EDTA tubes following their own protocols. For TCRbeta analysis, collaborator samples were shipped as frozen whole blood, as isolated PBMCs, or as DNA extracted from either sample type. This chain is built from TRBV6-5 and TRBJ2-2, with 7 bases matching TRBD1. The sample comprised peripheral blood. This clonotype was sampled from a man at least 80 years old with acute or convalescent COVID-19. The CDR3 protein is CASRQGAGELFF. The DNA is as follows: TGTGCCAGCAGGCAGGGGGCCGGGGAGCTGTTTTTT.